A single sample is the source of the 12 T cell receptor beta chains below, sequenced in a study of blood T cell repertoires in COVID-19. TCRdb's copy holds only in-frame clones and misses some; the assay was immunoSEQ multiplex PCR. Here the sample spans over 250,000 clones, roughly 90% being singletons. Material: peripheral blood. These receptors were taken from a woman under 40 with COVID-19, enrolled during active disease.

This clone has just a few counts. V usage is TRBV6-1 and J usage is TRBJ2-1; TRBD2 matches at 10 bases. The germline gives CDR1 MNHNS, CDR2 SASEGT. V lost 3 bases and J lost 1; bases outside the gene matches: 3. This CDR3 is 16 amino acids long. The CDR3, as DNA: TGTGCCAGCAGTGACCCTAGCGGGAGATCCTACAATGAGCAGTTCTTC. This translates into CASSDPSGRSYNEQFF.

The CDR3 DNA is TGTGCCAGTAGTCCCTACAGGGTACCTAATGAAAAACTGTTTTTT. This translates into CASSPYRVPNEKLFF. The V gene is TRBV19, the J gene TRBJ1-4; tentative D call: TRBD1 (6 bases). The V end was cut by 5 bases, the J end by 3 bases, with 13 bases between. The CDR3 runs 15 residues. Per the germline V gene, CDR1 is LNHDA and CDR2 is SQIVND (reference sequence).

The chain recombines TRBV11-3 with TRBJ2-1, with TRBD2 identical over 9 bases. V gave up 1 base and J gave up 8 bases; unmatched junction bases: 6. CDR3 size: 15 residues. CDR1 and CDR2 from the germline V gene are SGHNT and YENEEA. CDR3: CASSLGSGSTDEQFF. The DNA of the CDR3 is TGTGCCAGCAGCTTAGGTAGCGGGAGTACAGATGAGCAGTTCTTC.

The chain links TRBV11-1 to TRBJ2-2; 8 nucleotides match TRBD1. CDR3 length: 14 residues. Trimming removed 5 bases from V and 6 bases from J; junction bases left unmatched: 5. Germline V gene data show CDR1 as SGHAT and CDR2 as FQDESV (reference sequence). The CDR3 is CASSVDRGAGELFF. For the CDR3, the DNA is TGTGCCAGCAGCGTTGACAGGGGCGCCGGGGAGCTGTTTTTT.

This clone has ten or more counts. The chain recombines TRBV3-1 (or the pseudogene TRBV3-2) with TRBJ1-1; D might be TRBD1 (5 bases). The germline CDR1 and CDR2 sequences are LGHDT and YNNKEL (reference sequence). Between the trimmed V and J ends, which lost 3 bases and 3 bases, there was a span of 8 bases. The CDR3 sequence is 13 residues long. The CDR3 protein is CASSHGRDTEAFF. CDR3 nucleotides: TGTGCCAGCAGCCATGGCAGGGACACTGAAGCTTTCTTT.

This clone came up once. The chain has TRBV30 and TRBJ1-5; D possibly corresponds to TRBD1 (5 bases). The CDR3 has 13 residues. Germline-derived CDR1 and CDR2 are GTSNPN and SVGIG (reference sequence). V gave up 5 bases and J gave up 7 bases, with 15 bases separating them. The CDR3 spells CAWGQGGRQPQHF. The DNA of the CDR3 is TGTGCCTGGGGGCAGGGAGGCCGGCAGCCCCAGCATTTT.

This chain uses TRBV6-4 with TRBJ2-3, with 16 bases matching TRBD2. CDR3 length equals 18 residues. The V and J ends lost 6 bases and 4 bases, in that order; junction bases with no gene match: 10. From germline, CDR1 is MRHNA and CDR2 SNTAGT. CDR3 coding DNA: TGTGCCAGCAGCGCCGGGACTAGCGGGAGGGCCGGGGCAGATACGCAGTATTTT. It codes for CASSAGTSGRAGADTQYF.

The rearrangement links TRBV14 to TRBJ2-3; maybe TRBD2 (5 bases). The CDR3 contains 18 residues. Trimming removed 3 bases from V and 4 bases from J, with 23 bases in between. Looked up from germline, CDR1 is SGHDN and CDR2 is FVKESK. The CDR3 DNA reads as TGTGCCAGCAGCCACAGAGGAGGACTCACCAAGGCGGCAGATACGCAGTATTTT. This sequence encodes CASSHRGGLTKAADTQYF.

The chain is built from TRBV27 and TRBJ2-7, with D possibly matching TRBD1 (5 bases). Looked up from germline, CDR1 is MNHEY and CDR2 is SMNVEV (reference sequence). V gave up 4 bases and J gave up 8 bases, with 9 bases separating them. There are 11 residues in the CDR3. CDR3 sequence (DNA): TGTGCCAGCAGTTCGCAGGACAAGCAGTACTTC. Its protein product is CASSSQDKQYF.

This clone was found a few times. The CDR3 reads CATSVTGSSNRNTGELFF. The CDR3, as DNA: TGTGCCACCAGTGTAACCGGGTCCTCGAATAGGAACACCGGGGAGCTGTTTTTT. The chain carries TRBV24-1 and TRBJ2-2; D uncertain. V dropped 5 bases and J dropped 1 base, with 19 bases sitting between them. The CDR3 sequence is 18 residues long. Germline lookup yields CDR1 KGHDR and CDR2 SFDVKD.

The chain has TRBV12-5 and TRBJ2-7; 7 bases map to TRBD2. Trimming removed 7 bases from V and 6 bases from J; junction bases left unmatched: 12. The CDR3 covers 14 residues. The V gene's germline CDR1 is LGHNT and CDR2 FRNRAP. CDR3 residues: CASVSSSTGGEQYF. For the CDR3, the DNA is TGTGCTAGTGTTAGTTCTAGCACGGGGGGCGAGCAGTACTTC.

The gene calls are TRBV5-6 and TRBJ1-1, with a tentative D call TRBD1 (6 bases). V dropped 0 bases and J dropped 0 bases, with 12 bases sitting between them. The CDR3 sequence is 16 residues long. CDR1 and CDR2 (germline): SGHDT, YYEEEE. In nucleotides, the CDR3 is TGTGCCAGCAGCTTGGGACAGGCACTCATGAACACTGAAGCTTTCTTT. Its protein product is CASSLGQALMNTEAFF.